The 7 T cell receptor beta chains given below trace back to one sample, sequenced in a study of shared clonotypes between healthy human individuals. Profiling relied on immunoSEQ multiplex PCR, and the TCRdb table lists in-frame clones only, not all of them. The repertoire consists of roughly 640,000 clones, with around 97% occurring once and the leading ten covering approximately 0.057%. What was sequenced was naive CD4+ T cells sorted from blood. The subset is: CD45RA+ positively selected. The receptor source for this set is a woman aged 30 to 39 in good health.

This rearrangement joins TRBV11-2 to TRBJ2-7; D remains ambiguous. This CDR3 spans 12 amino acids. Looked up from germline, CDR1 is SGHAT and CDR2 is FQNNGV. The V gene lost 5 bases and the J gene lost 6 bases, with 11 bases spanning the gap. CDR3 bases: TGTGCCAGCAGCCCTCAGGCTCCCGAGCAGTACTTC. This sequence encodes CASSPQAPEQYF.

The CDR3 loop is CSAGDDYEQYF. CDR3 DNA: TGCAGTGCAGGTGACGACTACGAGCAGTACTTC. The gene calls are TRBV20-1 and TRBJ2-7; D unclear. Germline loops: CDR1 DFQATT, CDR2 SNEGSKA (reference sequence). Trimming took off 6 bases at V and 3 bases at J, with 9 bases between the two ends. The CDR3 contains 11 residues.

The rearrangement links TRBV7-6 to TRBJ2-2; no firm D call. The CDR3 contains 14 residues. Between the trimmed V and J ends, which lost 1 base and 3 bases, there was a span of 6 bases. Looked up from germline, CDR1 is SGHVS and CDR2 is FNYEAQ. The CDR3 bases are TGTGCCAGCAGCTTAGGATCGCACACCGGGGAGCTGTTTTTT. This gives the protein CASSLGSHTGELFF.

The chain couples TRBV7-2 to TRBJ1-5; 10 bases are a match to TRBD1. CDR1 and CDR2 (germline): SGHTA, FQGNSA. The junction had 5 bases not matched to a gene; V was cut back by 5 bases and J by 7 bases. There are 14 residues in the CDR3. The DNA of the CDR3 is TGTGCCAGCAGCAACCGGGACAGGGGCCAGCCCCAGCATTTT. Its translation is CASSNRDRGQPQHF.

The gene calls are TRBV11-2 and TRBJ2-7; 8 bases map to TRBD1. V shed 5 bases, J shed 2 bases, and the junction held 5 bases outside the gene matches. Germline values: CDR1 SGHAT, CDR2 FQNNGV. The CDR3 runs to 14 residues. CDR3 in DNA: TGTGCCAGCAGCGAGACAGGGGTACCCTACGAGCAGTACTTC. Translation: CASSETGVPYEQYF.

The rearrangement links TRBV18 to TRBJ2-7; D ambiguous. There are 15 residues in the CDR3. CDR1 KGHSH and CDR2 LQKENI come from the germline V gene. V lost 1 base and J 4 bases, leaving 14 bases between the germline ends. CDR3 DNA: TGTGCCAGCTCACCACGTTCCAGTAAGGGTTACGAGCAGTACTTC. It yields the protein CASSPRSSKGYEQYF.

The gene calls are TRBV15 and TRBJ1-1; unclear D gene. With 0 bases removed from V and 6 bases from J, the gap between germline ends came to 11 bases. CDR3 size: 14 residues. Germline values: CDR1 LNHNV, CDR2 YYDKDF (reference sequence). This chain's CDR3 is CATSRDQPTAEAFF. In DNA form, the CDR3 reads TGTGCCACCAGCAGAGACCAACCAACGGCTGAAGCTTTCTTT.